The clone carrying this T cell receptor (beta chain) has just one count. Germline lookup yields CDR1 SEHNR and CDR2 FQNEAQ (reference sequence). The CDR3 length is 15 residues. J gave up 0 bases and V 4 bases, and 4 bases lay outside the gene matches. The entry originates in a study of blood T cell repertoires in COVID-19. In the authors' workflow: Reference gene primer amplification gave estimated nucleated cell counts. Some clones are missing from TCRdb's copy, which holds only in-frame ones; the method was immunoSEQ multiplex PCR. V, J and clone size derive from that table, while D and trimming were established from the DNA sequence. The sample includes about 220,000 clones, about 85% seen only once; the top ten take around 2.9%.

The receptor was derived from a man between 45 and 60 years old who had recovered from COVID-19. The rearrangement links TRBV7-9 to TRBJ1-1, with 8 bases identical to TRBD1. The specimen sequenced was peripheral blood. Here the CDR3 reads CASSWDRKMNTEAFF. The CDR3 DNA is TGTGCCAGCAGCTGGGACAGGAAAATGAACACTGAAGCTTTCTTT.